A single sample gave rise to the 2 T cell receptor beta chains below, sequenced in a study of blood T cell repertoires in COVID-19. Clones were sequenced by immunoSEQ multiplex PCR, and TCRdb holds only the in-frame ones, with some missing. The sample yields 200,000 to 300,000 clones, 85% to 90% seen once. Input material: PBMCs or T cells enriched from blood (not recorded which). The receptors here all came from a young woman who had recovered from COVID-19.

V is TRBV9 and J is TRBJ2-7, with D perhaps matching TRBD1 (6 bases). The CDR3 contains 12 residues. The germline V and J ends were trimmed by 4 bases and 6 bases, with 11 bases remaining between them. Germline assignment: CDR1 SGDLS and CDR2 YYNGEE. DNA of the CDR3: TGTGCCAGCAGCCCGGGACAACTCGAGCAGTACTTC. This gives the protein CASSPGQLEQYF.

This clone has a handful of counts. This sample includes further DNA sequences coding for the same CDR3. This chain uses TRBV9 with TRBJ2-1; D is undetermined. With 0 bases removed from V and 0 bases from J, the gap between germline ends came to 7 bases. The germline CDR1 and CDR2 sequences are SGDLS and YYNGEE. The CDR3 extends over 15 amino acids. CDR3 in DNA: TGTGCCAGCAGCGTAGGAACGAGCTCCTACAATGAGCAGTTCTTC. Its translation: CASSVGTSSYNEQFF.